The 14 T cell receptor beta chains below were found in one sample sequenced in a study of identical twins. TCRdb reprocessed the 5' RACE reads with MiXCR, giving one entry per CDR3 protein. Here the sample spans hundreds of thousands of distinct CDR3 sequences, around 15% being singletons. Material for sequencing was memory (CD45RO+) T cells sorted from blood. These receptors were obtained from a woman under 30 in good health.

The chain uses TRBV20-1 and TRBJ2-7; possibly TRBD1 for D (6 bases). The length of the CDR3 is 12 residues. V shed 2 bases and J shed 7 bases, with 12 bases lying between them. Germline V gives CDR1 DFQATT, CDR2 SNEGSKA (reference sequence). The CDR3 loop is CSARPGVEEQYF. In nucleotides, the CDR3 is TGCAGTGCTAGACCAGGGGTGGAAGAGCAGTACTTC.

This clonotype was detected many times. The CDR3 spells CSGFMVGELFF. In DNA form, the CDR3 reads TGCAGCGGGTTTATGGTCGGGGAGCTGTTTTTT. The chain joins TRBV29-1 to TRBJ2-2; no definite D call. V was trimmed by 7 bases and J by 7 bases, leaving 10 bases between them. The CDR3 is 11 amino acids. Germline lookup yields CDR1 SQVTM and CDR2 ANQGSEA.

The chain has TRBV5-1 and TRBJ2-7, with D perhaps TRBD1 (5 bases). Germline V gives CDR1 SGHRS, CDR2 YFSETQ. The CDR3 length is 11 residues. The V end lost 5 bases, the J end lost 6 bases, and 9 bases lay between the germline ends. This CDR3 is CASRSGLEQYF. The CDR3 DNA is TGCGCCAGCAGATCAGGGCTCGAGCAGTACTTC.

This clonotype was counted ten times or more. The gene calls are TRBV12-3 or TRBV12-4 and TRBJ1-5; D is perhaps TRBD1 (5 bases). Trimming removed 5 bases at V and 7 bases at J, with 12 bases between. The CDR3 extends over 13 amino acids. CDR3 in amino acids: CASSPQGSQPQHF. The CDR3 nucleotides read TGTGCCAGCAGTCCCCAGGGAAGCCAGCCCCAGCATTTT.

This clonotype was counted a few times. This chain joins TRBV20-1 and TRBJ1-5; D uncertain. This CDR3 spans 12 amino acids. V gave up 1 base and J gave up 7 bases, with 8 bases separating them. Germline V gene sequence: CDR1 DFQATT, CDR2 SNEGSKA (reference sequence). The CDR3 is CSARGGRQPQHF. In DNA, the CDR3 is TGCAGTGCTAGAGGGGGAAGGCAGCCCCAGCATTTT.

This clonotype turned up a few times. V is TRBV24-1 and J is TRBJ2-1; perhaps TRBD2 as D (6 bases). V lost 9 bases, J lost 8 bases, and 16 bases lay in between. The germline V gene has CDR1 KGHDR and CDR2 SFDVKD. The CDR3 runs 13 residues. The CDR3 DNA sequence: TGTGCCACCCGCGGGGCTTTTGGGGATGAGCAGTTCTTC. It yields the protein CATRGAFGDEQFF.

This clonotype was observed a few times. The V and J genes are TRBV5-1 and TRBJ2-4, with D possibly TRBD2 on 6 matching bases. Trimming left V 3 bases short and J 5 bases short, with 9 bases between. CDR3 length: 13 amino acids. Per germline, CDR1 SGHRS and CDR2 YFSETQ. The CDR3 nucleotides read TGCGCCAGCAGCTCCGGAGGGGAAAACATTCAGTACTTC. Protein sequence: CASSSGGENIQYF.

The chain employs TRBV7-6 and TRBJ1-1; D is undetermined. This CDR3 comprises 13 residues. From germline, CDR1 is SGHVS and CDR2 FNYEAQ. The V end was cut by 5 bases, the J end by 1 base, with 8 bases between. In DNA form, the CDR3 reads TGTGCCAGCAGCCAGCATGAGAACACTGAAGCTTTCTTT. The encoded protein is CASSQHENTEAFF. Filled out from reference TRBV7-6 and TRBJ1-1, the complete variable domain reads GAGVSQSPRYKVTKRGQDVALRCDPISGHVSLYWYRQALGQGPEFLTYFNYEAQQDKSGLPNDRFSAERPEGSISTLTIQRTEQRDSAMYRCASSQHENTEAFFGQGTRLTVV.

This chain joins TRBV4-3 and TRBJ2-7; TRBD2 matches at 9 bases. Trimming at V came to 2 bases and at J to 4 bases, leaving 3 bases not matched to a gene. This CDR3 comprises 14 residues. Germline CDR1 reads LGHNA; CDR2 reads YSLEER. CDR3 coding DNA: TGCGCCAGCAGCCAACGGGGACTAGCTTACGAGCAGTACTTC. Translated: CASSQRGLAYEQYF.

V usage is TRBV19 and J usage is TRBJ1-2, with 12 positions matching TRBD1. The CDR3 contains 14 residues. J gave up 5 bases and V 7 bases, and 5 bases lay outside the gene matches. Per the germline V gene, CDR1 is LNHDA and CDR2 is SQIVND (reference sequence). The CDR3 sequence: CASTRDRGLYGYTF. The CDR3 nucleotides read TGTGCCAGTACAAGGGACAGGGGGCTATATGGCTACACCTTC. Using reference TRBV19 and TRBJ1-2 for the parts outside the CDR3, the full variable domain is DGGITQSPKYLFRKEGQNVTLSCEQNLNHDAMYWYRQDPGQGLRLIYYSQIVNDFQKGDIAEGYSVSREKKESFPLTVTSAQKNPTAFYLCASTRDRGLYGYTFGSGTRLTVV.

This clonotype was seen repeatedly, ten times or more. The chain carries TRBV12-5 and TRBJ2-3; a weak D match, TRBD2 (6 bases). Trimming stripped 0 bases from V and 3 bases from J, with 7 bases between. The CDR3 spans 14 residues. Germline V gene data show CDR1 as LGHNT and CDR2 as FRNRAP. The CDR3 DNA is TGTGCTAGTGGTTTGGTACGGGGGACAGATACGCAGTATTTT. Translated: CASGLVRGTDTQYF.

This clonotype was counted a few times. The chain couples TRBV5-1 to TRBJ1-4, with D perhaps TRBD1 (5 bases). Per germline, CDR1 SGHRS and CDR2 YFSETQ. Trimming removed 4 bases from V and 2 bases from J, with 9 bases in between. The CDR3 has 14 residues. CDR3 protein: CASSLDSTNEKLFF. The CDR3 DNA is TGCGCCAGCAGCCTCGACAGTACTAATGAAAAACTGTTTTTT. Using reference TRBV5-1 and TRBJ1-4 for the parts outside the CDR3, the full variable domain is KAGVTQTPRYLIKTRGQQVTLSCSPISGHRSVSWYQQTPGQGLQFLFEYFSETQRNKGNFPGRFSGRQFSNSRSEMNVSTLELGDSALYLCASSLDSTNEKLFFGSGTQLSVL.

This clonotype occurred many times. The rearrangement uses TRBV29-1 and TRBJ2-1, with D possibly TRBD2 on 5 matching bases. V lost 4 bases and J 0 bases, leaving 10 bases between the germline ends. This CDR3 comprises 14 residues. The V gene's germline CDR1 is SQVTM and CDR2 ANQGSEA. CDR3 sequence: CSVAPGISYNEQFF. For the CDR3, the DNA is TGCAGCGTTGCCCCCGGGATCTCCTACAATGAGCAGTTCTTC.

The chain carries TRBV20-1 and TRBJ2-1; 8 nucleotides match TRBD2. CDR1 and CDR2 (germline): DFQATT, SNEGSKA (reference sequence). The CDR3 extends over 14 amino acids. V dropped 6 bases and J dropped 10; count of bases not matched to a gene: 14. CDR3 in amino acids: CSAPRGGDPTEQFF. Here the CDR3 DNA reads TGCAGTGCCCCTCGGGGGGGCGACCCTACCGAGCAGTTCTTC.